The 24 T cell receptor beta chains given below trace back to one sample, sequenced in a study of a mutant IDH1 vaccine in newly diagnosed glioma. Described time point: baseline, week 1 (first vaccination visit). Described treatment: pre-vaccination baseline after standard-of-care therapy. Clones were sequenced by immunoSEQ multiplex PCR, and TCRdb holds only the in-frame ones, with some missing. This sample has about 38,000 clones; roughly 90% occur once, and the top ten carry over 15%. Material: PBMCs, obtained from a glioma patient treated with radiotherapy, temozolomide or both. All receptors derive from a man aged 18 to 29 with glioma.

This clone appeared once. V and J are TRBV7-8 and TRBJ1-1; D unclear. V was trimmed by 10 bases and J by 3 bases, leaving 6 bases between them. Looked up from germline, CDR1 is SGHVS and CDR2 is FQNEAQ. This CDR3 comprises 10 residues. DNA of the CDR3: TGTGCCACTGGGGACACTGAAGCTTTCTTT. Translation gives CATGDTEAFF.

The chain joins TRBV30 to TRBJ1-1; no definite D call. This CDR3 is built from 13 residues. V was shortened by 3 bases and J by 1 base, with 9 bases between the two germline ends. From germline, CDR1 is GTSNPN and CDR2 SVGIG (reference sequence). The DNA for the CDR3 is TGTGCCTGGAGGACACAACGGAACACTGAAGCTTTCTTT. It yields the protein CAWRTQRNTEAFF.

In its sample, this clone was seen once. The chain is built from TRBV7-2 and TRBJ2-5; 7 bases are a match to TRBD2. The CDR3 is 16 residues long. The ends lost 0 bases at V and 1 base at J; junction bases unmatched: 5. From germline, CDR1 is SGHTA and CDR2 FQGNSA. The CDR3 spells CASSLAREGLQETQYF. In DNA form, the CDR3 reads TGTGCCAGCAGCTTAGCGAGGGAGGGACTCCAAGAGACCCAGTACTTC.

The chain uses TRBV5-1 and TRBJ2-2, with TRBD2 as a possible D gene (5 bases). CDR1 is SGHRS and CDR2 is YFSETQ in the germline V gene. The CDR3 is 14 residues long. The V end lost 6 bases, the J end lost 0 bases, and 9 bases lay between the germline ends. The CDR3 sequence is CASKGDPNTGELFF. DNA for the CDR3: TGCGCCAGCAAGGGAGACCCGAACACCGGGGAGCTGTTTTTT.

The chain has TRBV2 and TRBJ1-1, with D tentatively TRBD1 (5 bases). CDR1 is SNHLY and CDR2 is FYNNEI in the germline V gene. CDR3 length: 13 amino acids. The V end was cut by 10 bases, the J end by 4 bases, with 16 bases between. This chain's CDR3 is CATKREGRTEAFF. In nucleotides, the CDR3 is TGTGCCACCAAACGAGAGGGGCGCACTGAAGCTTTCTTT.

J is TRBJ1-1 and V is TRBV13; TRBD1 matches 11 bases. V trimming: 5 bases; J trimming: 3 bases; junction bases outside the gene matches: 5. The CDR3 covers 15 residues. Germline values: CDR1 PRHDT, CDR2 FYEKMQ (reference sequence). This CDR3 is CASSKDRGLYTEAFF. CDR3 nucleotides: TGTGCCAGCAGCAAGGACAGGGGGCTTTACACTGAAGCTTTCTTT.

The chain combines TRBV28 with TRBJ1-5; D is unclear. Looked up from germline, CDR1 is MDHEN and CDR2 is SYDVKM. With 5 bases removed from V and 7 bases from J, the gap between germline ends came to 12 bases. The CDR3 sequence is 13 residues long. The CDR3 sequence is CASSTGRIQPQHF. The CDR3 coding sequence is TGTGCCAGCAGTACCGGACGGATCCAGCCCCAGCATTTT.

CDR3 bases: TGTGCCAGTAGCATGGGACAGGGGAGACGGTTTAACACTGAAGCTTTCTTT. Amino acid sequence: CASSMGQGRRFNTEAFF. The rearrangement links TRBV19 to TRBJ1-1; 10 nucleotides agree with TRBD1. There are 17 residues in the CDR3. J was trimmed by 2 bases and V by 6 bases; bases with no gene match: 12. The germline V gene encodes CDR1 LNHDA and CDR2 SQIVND (reference sequence).

The chain employs TRBV9 and TRBJ1-5; maybe TRBD1 (5 bases). V lost 4 bases and J 3 bases, leaving 14 bases between the germline ends. Germline V lookup: CDR1 SGDLS, CDR2 YYNGEE. The CDR3 loop spans 15 amino acids. The CDR3 DNA reads TGTGCCAGCAGCAGGGACGGCAGCCTCAATCAGCCCCAGCATTTT. Its translation is CASSRDGSLNQPQHF.

The J gene is TRBJ1-1, the V gene TRBV6-5; D gene ambiguous. V lost 0 bases to trimming and J lost 4 bases, with 9 bases between them. The CDR3 is 14 amino acids. The V gene's germline CDR1 is MNHEY and CDR2 SVGAGI. The CDR3 here is CASSYSWAVTEAFF. The CDR3 DNA sequence: TGTGCCAGCAGTTACTCGTGGGCCGTCACTGAAGCTTTCTTT.

This clone occurred once. This chain connects TRBV2 to TRBJ2-7; 13 bases fit TRBD2. J gave up 2 bases and V 5 bases, and 9 bases lay outside the gene matches. CDR1 and CDR2 from the germline V gene are SNHLY and FYNNEI. CDR3 length: 17 residues. DNA for the CDR3: TGTGCCAGCAGTTACCCGACTAGCGGGAGGTCAGCCTACGAGCAGTACTTC. The encoded protein is CASSYPTSGRSAYEQYF.

V gene TRBV28 combines with J gene TRBJ2-7; a weak D match, TRBD2 (6 bases). This CDR3 has 15 amino acids. Germline V gene sequence: CDR1 MDHEN, CDR2 SYDVKM. Between the trimmed V and J ends, which lost 4 bases and 6 bases, there was a span of 19 bases. The CDR3 protein is CASSWGIGDSLEQYF. The CDR3 DNA reads TGTGCCAGCAGTTGGGGAATAGGGGACTCCCTCGAGCAGTACTTC.

The rearrangement links TRBV7-9 to TRBJ2-3; 8 bases are shared with TRBD2. Trimming at V came to 5 bases and at J to 2 bases, leaving 12 bases not matched to a gene. This CDR3 has 17 residues. The V gene's germline CDR1 is SEHNR and CDR2 FQNEAQ (reference sequence). In DNA form, the CDR3 reads TGTGCCAGCAGCCTTAAGACTAGCGCCTTAAACACAGATACGCAGTATTTT. The encoded protein is CASSLKTSALNTDTQYF.

This chain uses TRBV15 with TRBJ2-5; possible D gene TRBD2, 6 bases. V lost 8 bases to trimming and J lost 1 base, with 23 bases between them. The CDR3 contains 17 residues. The V gene's germline CDR1 is LNHNV and CDR2 YYDKDF (reference sequence). CDR3 loop: CATGAGTSFLSQETQYF. Written as DNA, the CDR3 is TGTGCCACCGGTGCGGGAACGTCTTTCCTCAGCCAAGAGACCCAGTACTTC.

V usage is TRBV18 and J usage is TRBJ2-7, with 12 bases aligning to TRBD1. Germline CDR1 is KGHSH and CDR2 is LQKENI. J was trimmed by 5 bases and V by 4 bases; bases with no gene match: 3. This CDR3 is 14 amino acids long. CDR3 in DNA: TGTGCCAGCTCACGGGGGACAGGGGGCCACGAGCAGTACTTC. This codes for CASSRGTGGHEQYF.

The chain joins TRBV7-2 to TRBJ2-1, with D possibly being TRBD2 (5 bases). Trimming pared 0 bases from V and 6 bases from J, leaving 12 bases between. From germline, CDR1 is SGHTA and CDR2 FQGNSA. The CDR3 is 15 residues long. DNA of the CDR3: TGTGCCAGCAGCTTAGCCCAAGGGAGTTTCAATGAGCAGTTCTTC. Translated: CASSLAQGSFNEQFF. Full variable domain (rest looked up from reference TRBV7-2 and TRBJ2-1): GAGVSQSPSNKVTEKGKDVELRCDPISGHTALYWYRQSLGQGLEFLIYFQGNSAPDKSGLPSDRFSAERTGGSVSTLTIQRTQQEDSAVYLCASSLAQGSFNEQFFGPGTRLTVL.

The genes are TRBV14 and TRBJ2-3; D is undetermined. CDR3 size: 13 residues. Germline V gene sequence: CDR1 SGHDN, CDR2 FVKESK. V lost 4 bases and J 2 bases, leaving 7 bases between the germline ends. CDR3 sequence reads: CASSPLLTDTQYF. As DNA, the CDR3 is TGTGCCAGCAGCCCTCTCCTCACAGATACGCAGTATTTT.

The J gene is TRBJ2-7, the V gene TRBV6-5; TRBD1 agrees at 8 bases. Germline-derived CDR1 and CDR2 are MNHEY and SVGAGI. V dropped 7 bases and J dropped 5; count of bases not matched to a gene: 7. The CDR3 is 13 residues long. DNA for the CDR3: TGTGCCAGCAACGTACGACAGGGGAACGAGCAGTACTTC. Protein product: CASNVRQGNEQYF.

The chain uses TRBV29-1 and TRBJ2-7; 11 positions agree with TRBD2. CDR1 and CDR2 from the germline V gene are SQVTM and ANQGSEA. Trimming at V came to 3 bases and at J to 2 bases, leaving 3 bases not matched to a gene. CDR3 length: 14 amino acids. In DNA, the CDR3 is TGCAGCGTTGAGACTAGCGGGGTGCCCTACGAGCAGTACTTC. It codes for CSVETSGVPYEQYF.

The chain uses TRBV28 and TRBJ1-4; possible D gene TRBD1, 6 bases. This CDR3 spans 17 amino acids. V lost 6 bases and J lost 12, with 29 bases in between. CDR1 and CDR2 from the germline V gene are MDHEN and SYDVKM. In DNA form, the CDR3 reads TGTGCCAGCAGCTATCTTCCGGGACATAGTTTCAAGGTTGAACTGTTTTTT. It translates to CASSYLPGHSFKVELFF.

The chain joins TRBV7-9 to TRBJ2-5, with D tentatively TRBD1 (5 bases). The V end was cut by 5 bases, the J end by 4 bases, with 17 bases between. Germline V gives CDR1 SEHNR, CDR2 FQNEAQ (reference sequence). The CDR3 length is 15 residues. CDR3: CASSPRVRGRETQYF. CDR3 DNA sequence: TGTGCCAGCAGCCCGAGAGTTAGGGGCCGAGAGACCCAGTACTTC.

This clone has more than one count but fewer than ten. The chain combines TRBV30 with TRBJ1-2, with D tentatively TRBD1 (6 bases). Trimming removed 5 bases at V and 7 bases at J, with 17 bases between. Germline V gives CDR1 GTSNPN, CDR2 SVGIG (reference sequence). The CDR3 spans 13 residues. CDR3 in DNA: TGTGCCTGGGGCAGGGGAACGGTCGGTGGCTACACCTTC. Translation: CAWGRGTVGGYTF.

CDR3 loop: CATSRGTEAFF. Written as DNA, the CDR3 is TGTGCCACCAGCAGGGGTACTGAAGCTTTCTTT. This chain joins TRBV15 and TRBJ1-1, with no clear D. V was shortened by 3 bases and J by 5 bases, with 4 bases between the two germline ends. There are 11 residues in the CDR3. Germline CDR1 is LNHNV and CDR2 is YYDKDF (reference sequence). Variable domain in full (rest from reference TRBV15 and TRBJ1-1): DAMVIQNPRYQVTQFGKPVTLSCSQTLNHNVMYWYQQKSSQAPKLLFHYYDKDFNNEADTPDNFQSRRPNTSFCFLDIRSPGLGDTAMYLCATSRGTEAFFGQGTRLTVV.

This chain links TRBV11-2 with TRBJ1-1; D unclear. CDR3 length: 13 amino acids. CDR1 is SGHAT and CDR2 is FQNNGV in the germline V gene. V was clipped by 3 bases and J by 1 base, with 6 bases between them. Written as DNA, the CDR3 is TGTGCCAGCAGCTTCAGATCGAACACTGAAGCTTTCTTT. Encoded protein: CASSFRSNTEAFF.